These 23 T cell receptor beta chains came from one sample sequenced in a study of shared clonotypes between healthy human individuals. Profiling relied on immunoSEQ multiplex PCR, and the TCRdb table lists in-frame clones only, not all of them. The profile shows hundreds of thousands of clones, roughly 77% of them singletons. Source material: PBMCs. These receptors were taken from a woman aged 40 to 50 in good health. Some clones in this sample may be carry-over from other donors' samples.

CDR3 nucleotide sequence: TGCGCCAGCAGCTTGGACTCTGGGACAGGGGATCAGCCCCAGCATTTT. This translates into CASSLDSGTGDQPQHF. The genes are TRBV5-1 and TRBJ1-5; TRBD1 agrees at 10 bases. Unmatched junction bases numbered 5, after V lost 0 bases and J lost 5 bases. CDR3 length: 16 amino acids. Germline V gene lookup returns CDR1 SGHRS and CDR2 YFSETQ. Combining the CDR3 with reference TRBV5-1 and TRBJ1-5 gives the whole variable domain KAGVTQTPRYLIKTRGQQVTLSCSPISGHRSVSWYQQTPGQGLQFLFEYFSETQRNKGNFPGRFSGRQFSNSRSEMNVSTLELGDSALYLCASSLDSGTGDQPQHFGDGTRLSIL.

The chain recombines TRBV18 with TRBJ1-1; no definite D call. The CDR3 spans 12 residues. CDR1 is KGHSH, CDR2 LQKENI, per germline. Trimming left V 4 bases short and J 4 bases short, with 7 bases between. The CDR3 DNA follows: TGTGCCAGCTCACTCACGCTCACTGAAGCTTTCTTT. This translates into CASSLTLTEAFF.

The chain carries TRBV5-1 and TRBJ2-1; TRBD2 is a possible D gene (5 bases). Germline CDR1 reads SGHRS; CDR2 reads YFSETQ. This CDR3 contains 12 residues. With 7 bases removed from V and 10 bases from J, the gap between germline ends came to 15 bases. The CDR3 loop is CASVSPGGEQFF. The CDR3 DNA is TGCGCCAGCGTGTCCCCAGGCGGGGAGCAGTTCTTC.

Worth noting for this clone: A much larger clone differs by one base, so this may be a read error. Other DNA variants within this sample encode the same CDR3. V and J are TRBV2 and TRBJ1-1; no reliable D call. Looked up from germline, CDR1 is SNHLY and CDR2 is FYNNEI. The CDR3 length is 14 residues. Written as DNA, the CDR3 is TGTGCCAGCAGATTAGGACGGCAGAACACTGAGGCTTTCTTT. Protein: CASRLGRQNTEAFF.

This clone was picked up a small number of times. The rearrangement joins TRBV5-1 to TRBJ2-3, with 11 positions matching TRBD2. Germline trimming cut 0 bases from V and 1 base from J; bases unmatched to any gene: 4. CDR3 length equals 17 residues. Germline V gene sequence: CDR1 SGHRS, CDR2 YFSETQ. Here the CDR3 DNA reads TGCGCCAGCAGCTTGGGAGGGACTAGCGGAGGCACAGATACGCAGTATTTT. It specifies CASSLGGTSGGTDTQYF.

In its sample, this clone was seen a few times. The CDR3 nucleotides are TGTGCCTGGATCCGCAGGGCTAACTATGGCTACACCTTC. Protein product: CAWIRRANYGYTF. The chain links TRBV30 to TRBJ1-2, with D maybe TRBD1 (5 bases). The CDR3 is 13 residues long. The V gene lost 4 bases and the J gene lost 0 bases, with 9 bases spanning the gap. In germline, CDR1 is GTSNPN, CDR2 SVGIG (reference sequence).

This chain joins TRBV29-1 and TRBJ2-7, with D perhaps TRBD2 (5 bases). Germline assignment: CDR1 SQVTM and CDR2 ANQGSEA. This CDR3 is 13 amino acids long. Trimming removed 5 bases at V and 0 bases at J, with 11 bases between. CDR3 residues: CSVRGPGSYEQYF. In DNA, the CDR3 is TGCAGCGTTAGAGGGCCCGGCTCCTACGAGCAGTACTTC.

J is TRBJ1-1 and V is TRBV2; 8 nucleotides align to TRBD1. Germline V gene sequence: CDR1 SNHLY, CDR2 FYNNEI. J gave up 5 bases and V 6 bases, and 8 bases lay outside the gene matches. The CDR3 is 14 residues long. CDR3 amino acids: CASRDRGGETEAFF. The DNA for the CDR3 is TGTGCCAGCAGAGACAGGGGAGGAGAGACTGAAGCTTTCTTT.

The genes are TRBV11-3 and TRBJ2-3, with 8 bases identical to TRBD2. Germline-derived CDR1 and CDR2 are SGHNT and YENEEA. V dropped 5 bases and J dropped 2; count of bases not matched to a gene: 12. The CDR3 has 17 amino acids. The CDR3 sequence: CASSPRTSGGYTDTQYF. The DNA of the CDR3 is TGTGCCAGCAGCCCACGCACTAGCGGAGGATACACAGATACGCAGTATTTT.

This sequence joins TRBV5-1 and TRBJ2-1; 13 nucleotides align to TRBD2. V dropped 4 bases and J dropped 11; count of bases not matched to a gene: 12. The germline V gene encodes CDR1 SGHRS and CDR2 YFSETQ. This CDR3 is 16 amino acids long. The CDR3 sequence is CASSPLLAGGPGQQFF. CDR3 sequence (DNA): TGCGCCAGCAGCCCCCTACTAGCGGGAGGGCCAGGTCAGCAGTTCTTC.

The gene calls are TRBV5-1 and TRBJ2-1, with 10 bases lining up with TRBD1. The length of the CDR3 is 17 residues. Trimming took 4 bases from V and 4 from J; bases not matched to a gene: 11. Germline loops: CDR1 SGHRS, CDR2 YFSETQ. The chain's CDR3 is CASSPSSTGGPYNEQFF. The CDR3 coding sequence is TGCGCCAGCAGCCCCAGTTCGACAGGGGGCCCTTACAATGAGCAGTTCTTC.

The chain has TRBV5-1 and TRBJ2-3; no reliable D call. The CDR3 loop spans 16 amino acids. Trimming stripped 0 bases from V and 1 base from J, with 12 bases between. Germline V gene data show CDR1 as SGHRS and CDR2 as YFSETQ. This CDR3 is CASSLEARQGTDTQYF. The CDR3 DNA is TGCGCCAGCAGCTTGGAGGCTCGCCAAGGCACAGATACGCAGTATTTT. Full variable domain (outside the CDR3, taken from reference TRBV5-1 and TRBJ2-3): KAGVTQTPRYLIKTRGQQVTLSCSPISGHRSVSWYQQTPGQGLQFLFEYFSETQRNKGNFPGRFSGRQFSNSRSEMNVSTLELGDSALYLCASSLEARQGTDTQYFGPGTRLTVL.

The CDR3 spells CASKGTSQFF. Here the CDR3 DNA reads TGTGCCAGTAAAGGGACTTCGCAGTTCTTC. V gene TRBV19 combines with J gene TRBJ2-1; TRBD2 is a possible D gene (6 bases). Looked up from germline, CDR1 is LNHDA and CDR2 is SQIVND (reference sequence). There are 10 residues in the CDR3. Trimming stripped 7 bases from V and 12 bases from J, with 10 bases between.

The genes are TRBV2 and TRBJ2-2, with D perhaps matching TRBD1 or TRBD2 (5 bases each). Trimming left V 6 bases short and J 4 bases short, with 9 bases between. Germline V gives CDR1 SNHLY, CDR2 FYNNEI. The CDR3 has 13 residues. CDR3: CASSAGTTGELFF. DNA for the CDR3: TGTGCCAGCAGCGCCGGGACCACCGGGGAGCTGTTTTTT.

This clone was detected only a few times. This chain connects TRBV2 to TRBJ2-5; no definite D call. The J call may be in error: the DNA end matches TRBJ2-7 better. The CDR3 contains 13 residues. CDR1 is SNHLY and CDR2 is FYNNEI in the germline V gene. The CDR3: CASTRQIAYEQYF. CDR3 DNA: TGTGCCAGCACTCGTCAGATAGCCTACGAGCAGTACTTC.

This clone was found once. The junction and the germline gene differ at one end; a read error may be behind it. This chain connects TRBV6-4 to TRBJ2-2; the match to TRBD2 covers 9 bases. The CDR3 length is 18 residues. Germline V gives CDR1 MRHNA, CDR2 SNTAGT. The CDR3 sequence: CASSYSGPSGDPTGELFF. In nucleotides, the CDR3 is TGTGCCAGCAGTTACTCTGGTCCTAGCGGGGACCCCACCGGGGAGCTGTTTTTT.

CDR3 loop: CASSKGQGFGEQYF. The CDR3 DNA follows: TGCGCCAGCAGCAAGGGACAGGGGTTCGGTGAGCAGTACTTC. J is TRBJ2-7 and V is TRBV5-1; 10 bases are shared with TRBD1. Germline values: CDR1 SGHRS, CDR2 YFSETQ. Trimming cost V 4 bases and J 7 bases; bases outside gene matches: 8. The CDR3 runs 14 residues.

The count of this clone is one. The chain joins TRBV7-3 to TRBJ2-1; D assignment may be TRBD1 or TRBD2 (5 bases each). V was trimmed by 1 base and J by 6 bases, leaving 7 bases between them. Germline-derived CDR1 and CDR2 are SGHTA and FQGTGA. The CDR3 length is 13 residues. The CDR3 nucleotides are TGTGCCAGCAGCTTAAGTGGGGGCAATGAGCAGTTCTTC. The encoded protein is CASSLSGGNEQFF.

The chain recombines TRBV7-8 with TRBJ2-7; D uncertain. The V gene lost 5 bases and the J gene lost 2 bases, with 13 bases spanning the gap. The germline gives CDR1 SGHVS, CDR2 FQNEAQ. The CDR3 is made up of 14 amino acids. CDR3 bases: TGTGCCAGCAGCACCAGGACGGACCCCTACGAGCAGTACTTC. Its protein product is CASSTRTDPYEQYF.

The rearrangement joins TRBV29-1 to TRBJ2-2, with D possibly TRBD1 on 6 matching bases. The V end was cut by 3 bases, the J end by 6 bases, with 11 bases between. This CDR3 region has 13 residues. CDR1 SQVTM and CDR2 ANQGSEA come from the germline V gene. CDR3: CSVDPQGSGELFF. CDR3 in DNA: TGCAGCGTTGACCCACAGGGTTCCGGGGAGCTGTTTTTT.

This chain joins TRBV29-1 and TRBJ1-2; TRBD1 might be the D (6 bases). Deletions cut 3 bases from V and 0 bases from J, with 11 bases between. This CDR3 region has 14 residues. Germline values: CDR1 SQVTM, CDR2 ANQGSEA. The CDR3 loop reads CSVEVQGTNYGYTF. CDR3 nucleotides: TGCAGCGTTGAGGTCCAGGGGACTAACTATGGCTACACCTTC.

V and J are TRBV7-9 and TRBJ2-7, with D maybe TRBD2 (5 bases). The length of the CDR3 is 11 residues. The ends were cut back, 5 bases at V and 7 bases at J, with 9 bases in the middle. The germline CDR1 and CDR2 sequences are SEHNR and FQNEAQ (reference sequence). CDR3 nucleotides: TGTGCCAGCAGCACTGAGGGAGAGCAGTACTTC. Its protein is CASSTEGEQYF.

The genes are TRBV6-6 and TRBJ2-7; D might be TRBD1 or TRBD2, each matching 6 bases. This CDR3 spans 14 amino acids. Germline values: CDR1 MNHNY, CDR2 SVGAGI (reference sequence). The ends were cut back, 4 bases at V and 4 bases at J, with 14 bases in the middle. Here the CDR3 reads CASSSGEVLYEQYF. The CDR3, as DNA: TGTGCCAGCAGTTCAGGGGAGGTTCTTTACGAGCAGTACTTC.